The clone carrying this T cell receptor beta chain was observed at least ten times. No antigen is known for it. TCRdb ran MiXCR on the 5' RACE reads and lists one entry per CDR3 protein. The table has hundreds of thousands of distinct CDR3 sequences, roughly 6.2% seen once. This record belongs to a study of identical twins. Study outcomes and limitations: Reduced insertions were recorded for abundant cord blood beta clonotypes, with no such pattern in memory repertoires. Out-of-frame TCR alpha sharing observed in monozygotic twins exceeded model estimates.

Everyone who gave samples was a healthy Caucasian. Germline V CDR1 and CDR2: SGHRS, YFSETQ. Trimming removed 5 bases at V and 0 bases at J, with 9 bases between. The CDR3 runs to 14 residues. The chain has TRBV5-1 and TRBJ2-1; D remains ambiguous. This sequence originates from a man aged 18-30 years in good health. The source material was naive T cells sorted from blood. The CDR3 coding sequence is TGCGCCAGCAGTAAACTCTTCTCCTACAATGAGCAGTTCTTC. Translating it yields CASSKLFSYNEQFF.